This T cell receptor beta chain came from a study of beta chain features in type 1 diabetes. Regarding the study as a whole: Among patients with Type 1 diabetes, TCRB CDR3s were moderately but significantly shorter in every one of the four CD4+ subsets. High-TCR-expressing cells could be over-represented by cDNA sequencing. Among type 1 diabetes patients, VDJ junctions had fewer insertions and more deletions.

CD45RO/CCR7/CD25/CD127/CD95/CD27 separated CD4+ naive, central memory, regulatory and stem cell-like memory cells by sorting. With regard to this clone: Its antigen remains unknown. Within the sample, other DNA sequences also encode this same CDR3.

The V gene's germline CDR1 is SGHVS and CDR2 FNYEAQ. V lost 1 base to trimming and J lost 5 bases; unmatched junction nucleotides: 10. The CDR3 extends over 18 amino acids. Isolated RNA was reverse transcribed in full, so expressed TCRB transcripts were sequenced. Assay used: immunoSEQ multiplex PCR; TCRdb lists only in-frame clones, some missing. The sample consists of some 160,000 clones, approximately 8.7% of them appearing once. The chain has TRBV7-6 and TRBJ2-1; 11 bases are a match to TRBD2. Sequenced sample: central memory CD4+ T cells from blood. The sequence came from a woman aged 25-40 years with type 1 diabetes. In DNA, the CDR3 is TGTGCCAGCAGCTTAGGGGTACCTGGACTAGCGGGTAACAATGAGCAGTTCTTC. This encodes CASSLGVPGLAGNNEQFF. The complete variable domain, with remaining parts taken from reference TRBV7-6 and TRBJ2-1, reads GAGVSQSPRYKVTKRGQDVALRCDPISGHVSLYWYRQALGQGPEFLTYFNYEAQQDKSGLPNDRFSAERPEGSISTLTIQRTEQRDSAMYRCASSLGVPGLAGNNEQFFGPGTRLTVL.